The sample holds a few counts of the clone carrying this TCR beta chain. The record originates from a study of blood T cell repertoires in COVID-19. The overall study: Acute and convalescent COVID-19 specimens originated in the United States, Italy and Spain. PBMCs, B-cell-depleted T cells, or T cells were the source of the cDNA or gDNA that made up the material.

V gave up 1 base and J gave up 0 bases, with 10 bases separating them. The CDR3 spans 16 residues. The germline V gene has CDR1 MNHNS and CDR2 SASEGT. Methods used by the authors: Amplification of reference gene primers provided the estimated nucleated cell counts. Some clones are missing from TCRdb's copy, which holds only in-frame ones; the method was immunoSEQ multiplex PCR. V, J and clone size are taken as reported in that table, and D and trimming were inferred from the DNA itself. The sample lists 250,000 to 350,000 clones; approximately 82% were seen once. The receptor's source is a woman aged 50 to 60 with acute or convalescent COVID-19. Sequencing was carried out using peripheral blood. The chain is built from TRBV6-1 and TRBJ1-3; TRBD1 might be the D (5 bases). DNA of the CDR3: TGTGCCAGCAGTGAAGGATGGGGCAGCTCTGGAAACACCATATATTTT. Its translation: CASSEGWGSSGNTIYF.